The 11 T cell receptor beta chains below all came from one sample that was sequenced in a study of T cell repertoires in cytomegalovirus infection. Their antigen targets remain unknown. TCRdb analysed the reads with MiXCR anew, one entry per CDR3 protein. The top ten hold more than 50% of the sample, which has approximately 220,000 distinct CDR3 sequences, about 39% seen once. Here the sequenced sample was CD8+ T cells from cultured PBMCs, taken from culture after CMV antigen stimulation. These TCRs come from a human donor in good health (CMV status not recorded). Some clones in this sample may be carry-over from other donors' samples.

This clonotype has more than one count but fewer than ten. This rearrangement joins TRBV7-3 to TRBJ2-3; 10 bases fit TRBD2. This CDR3 has 17 amino acids. The germline V gene has CDR1 SGHTA and CDR2 FQGTGA. The V gene end was trimmed by 4 bases and the J gene end by 0 bases; junction bases not matched to a gene: 7. CDR3 in amino acids: CASSSQALAGSTDTQYF. The CDR3 region has the DNA TGTGCCAGCAGCTCCCAGGCACTAGCGGGAAGCACAGATACGCAGTATTTT.

The chain joins TRBV7-8 to TRBJ2-3; D is possibly TRBD1 (6 bases). V was shortened by 11 bases and J by 1 base, with 10 bases between the two germline ends. The germline CDR1 and CDR2 sequences are SGHVS and FQNEAQ. This CDR3 has 12 amino acids. CDR3 in DNA: TGTGCCTCTGAGGGGGGCACAGATACGCAGTATTTT. Translation: CASEGGTDTQYF. The whole variable domain, filled in from reference TRBV7-8 and TRBJ2-3, reads GAGVSQSPRYKVAKRGQDVALRCDPISGHVSLFWYQQALGQGPEFLTYFQNEAQLDKSGLPSDRFFAERPEGSVSTLKIQRTQQEDSAVYLCASEGGTDTQYFGPGTRLTVL.

The table lists this clonotype with a few counts. The CDR3 bases are TGTGCCAGCAGCTTCGGGTATACGCAGTATTTT. This translates into CASSFGYTQYF. The chain couples TRBV5-4 to TRBJ2-3; D unresolved. CDR3 length: 11 residues. V dropped 2 bases and J dropped 7 bases, with 5 bases sitting between them. The germline V gene has CDR1 SGHNT and CDR2 YYREEE (reference sequence).

This chain uses TRBV7-3 with TRBJ2-1, with TRBD1 identical over 10 bases. Germline trimming cut 3 bases from V and 8 bases from J; bases unmatched to any gene: 1. CDR1 is SGHTA and CDR2 is FQGTGA in the germline V gene. This CDR3 has 13 residues. CDR3 DNA: TGTGCCAGCAGCTTCGGGACAGGGGATGAGCAGTTCTTC. It specifies CASSFGTGDEQFF.

The chain combines TRBV7-6 with TRBJ1-1; D not certain. CDR3 length: 13 amino acids. With 2 bases removed from V and 1 base from J, the gap between germline ends came to 5 bases. Germline lookup yields CDR1 SGHVS and CDR2 FNYEAQ. CDR3 sequence (DNA): TGTGCCAGCAGCTTACGGACGAACACTGAAGCTTTCTTT. It codes for CASSLRTNTEAFF. The full variable domain, completed using reference TRBV7-6 and TRBJ1-1, is GAGVSQSPRYKVTKRGQDVALRCDPISGHVSLYWYRQALGQGPEFLTYFNYEAQQDKSGLPNDRFSAERPEGSISTLTIQRTEQRDSAMYRCASSLRTNTEAFFGQGTRLTVV.

The gene calls are TRBV7-3 and TRBJ2-3, with TRBD1 as a possible D gene (6 bases). Looked up from germline, CDR1 is SGHTA and CDR2 is FQGTGA. Between the trimmed V and J ends, which lost 4 bases and 2 bases, there was a span of 13 bases. The CDR3 length is 15 residues. CDR3 in DNA: TGTGCCAGCAGCTACCAGGGGTTTGACACAGATACGCAGTATTTT. Translating gives CASSYQGFDTDTQYF.

The V call is TRBV12-3 or TRBV12-4, the J call TRBJ2-6, with a tentative D call TRBD1 (6 bases). The CDR3 totals 18 residues. Trimming took off 5 bases at V and 0 bases at J, with 17 bases between the two ends. For the CDR3, the DNA is TGTGCCAGCAGTCCCCGGCAGGGGCCTGCCTCTGGGGCCAACGTCCTGACTTTC. Protein product: CASSPRQGPASGANVLTF.

The V gene is TRBV2, the J gene TRBJ2-1, with TRBD2 identical over 14 bases. Trimming removed 4 bases from V and 0 bases from J; junction bases left unmatched: 8. The length of the CDR3 is 19 residues. The V gene's germline CDR1 is SNHLY and CDR2 FYNNEI. The CDR3 loop reads CASSGGGLAGALSYNEQFF. For the CDR3, the DNA is TGTGCCAGCAGTGGGGGGGGACTAGCGGGAGCCCTCTCCTACAATGAGCAGTTCTTC.

This rearrangement joins TRBV11-3 to TRBJ2-6; weak D call: TRBD2 (5 bases). The CDR3 extends over 16 amino acids. Trimming removed 5 bases at V and 2 bases at J, with 13 bases between. CDR1 and CDR2 (germline): SGHNT, YENEEA. Here the CDR3 DNA reads TGTGCCAGCAGCCCCGGAGGACTCACTGGGGCCAACGTCCTGACTTTC. This gives the protein CASSPGGLTGANVLTF.

Comments on this clonotype: A much larger clone differs by one base, so this may be a read error. The chain recombines TRBV27 with TRBJ2-7; tentative D call: TRBD1 (6 bases). Germline V gene sequence: CDR1 MNHEY, CDR2 SMNVEV (reference sequence). The CDR3 has 12 amino acids. CDR3 sequence: CTSSSGAWEQYF. CDR3 in DNA: TGTACCAGCAGTTCAGGGGCTTGGGAGCAGTACTTC.

This clonotype was picked up a small number of times. This chain connects TRBV7-9 to TRBJ2-1; 9 bases are shared with TRBD1. Germline V gene data show CDR1 as SEHNR and CDR2 as FQNEAQ (reference sequence). V shed 1 base, J shed 5 bases, and the junction held 3 bases outside the gene matches. The CDR3 consists of 15 residues. The CDR3, as DNA: TGTGCCAGCAGCTTAGTAGACAGGGGGAACAATGAGCAGTTCTTC. It is translated as CASSLVDRGNNEQFF.